A single sample gave rise to the 25 T cell receptor beta chains below, sequenced in a study of blood T cell repertoires in COVID-19. TCRdb keeps only in-frame clones here, not all; method: immunoSEQ multiplex PCR. This sample has 55,000 to 70,000 clones, with approximately 91% found just once. Material for sequencing was peripheral blood. The receptors were gathered from a man aged 55 to 70 with acute or convalescent COVID-19.

V and J are TRBV7-6 and TRBJ2-7; the match to TRBD2 covers 13 bases. V lost 4 bases and J lost 3; bases outside the gene matches: 3. The CDR3 runs 15 residues. Germline V gene data show CDR1 as SGHVS and CDR2 as FNYEAQ. This chain's CDR3 is CASSSRLAGGYEQYF. The CDR3 nucleotides are TGTGCCAGCAGCTCCCGACTAGCGGGAGGCTACGAGCAGTACTTC.

This chain joins TRBV10-3 and TRBJ2-3; a possible D gene is TRBD2 (6 bases). Trimming pared 10 bases from V and 1 base from J, leaving 12 bases between. The CDR3 consists of 13 residues. Germline CDR1 is ENHRY and CDR2 is SYGVKD. The CDR3 DNA sequence: TGTGCCACCTCCGGGACTGGCACAGATACGCAGTATTTT. It yields the protein CATSGTGTDTQYF.

The sample holds one count of this clone. The V gene is TRBV6-6, the J gene TRBJ2-3, with D perhaps TRBD1 (6 bases). CDR3 length equals 15 residues. CDR1 and CDR2 from the germline V gene are MNHNY and SVGAGI (reference sequence). Trimming removed 5 bases from V and 3 bases from J, with 15 bases in between. In DNA, the CDR3 is TGTGCCAGCAGTCCACAGGGTGGAGCGACAGATACGCAGTATTTT. Its protein product is CASSPQGGATDTQYF.

The rearrangement links TRBV4-1 to TRBJ1-5; D may be TRBD1 (6 bases). The V gene's germline CDR1 is MGHRA and CDR2 YSYEKL. This CDR3 comprises 14 residues. The V end was cut by 4 bases, the J end by 3 bases, with 10 bases between. This chain's CDR3 is CASSLGQYNQPQHF. The CDR3 DNA follows: TGCGCCAGCAGCCTTGGACAGTACAATCAGCCCCAGCATTTT.

This clone was found once. The chain recombines TRBV27 with TRBJ1-2; D is perhaps TRBD1 (6 bases). The length of the CDR3 is 16 residues. The V and J ends lost 6 bases and 5 bases respectively, with 22 bases between them. Looked up from germline, CDR1 is MNHEY and CDR2 is SMNVEV (reference sequence). The DNA of the CDR3 is TGTGCCAGCAGCGACTACTCCAGGGGTCCGACATATGGCTACACCTTC. Translated, it gives CASSDYSRGPTYGYTF.

In DNA form, the CDR3 reads TGTGCCTGGAGACTTCCCCGCAGCACGGGGGGAAGGGCTGAAGCTTTCTTT. This gives the protein CAWRLPRSTGGRAEAFF. J is TRBJ1-1 and V is TRBV30; tentative D call: TRBD1 (5 bases). The CDR3 spans 17 residues. Germline V CDR1 and CDR2: GTSNPN, SVGIG (reference sequence). V was clipped by 3 bases and J by 6 bases, with 26 bases between them.

The chain uses TRBV10-1 and TRBJ1-6, with D perhaps TRBD1 (5 bases). Trimming removed 3 bases from V and 5 bases from J, with 17 bases in between. The CDR3 extends over 17 amino acids. Germline lookup yields CDR1 WNHNN and CDR2 SYGVQD (reference sequence). CDR3 protein: CASSDLKVGHDNSPLHF. Here the CDR3 DNA reads TGCGCCAGCAGTGACCTGAAGGTGGGGCACGATAATTCACCCCTCCACTTT.

The genes are TRBV28 and TRBJ2-5; 14 nucleotides match TRBD2. The ends lost 6 bases at V and 5 bases at J; junction bases unmatched: 11. Germline lookup yields CDR1 MDHEN and CDR2 SYDVKM. The CDR3 has 17 amino acids. The CDR3 is CASSRPGTSGSGETQYF. The CDR3, as DNA: TGTGCCAGCAGCCGCCCGGGGACTAGCGGGAGCGGGGAGACCCAGTACTTC.

This clone was seen just once. The chain is built from TRBV28 and TRBJ2-1; 9 bases align to TRBD2. The CDR3 contains 13 residues. J was trimmed by 5 bases and V by 6 bases; bases with no gene match: 2. Germline V lookup: CDR1 MDHEN, CDR2 SYDVKM. DNA for the CDR3: TGTGCCAGCAGGACTAGCGGTGACAATGAGCAGTTCTTC. Translating it yields CASRTSGDNEQFF. The full variable domain, with the rest looked up from reference TRBV28 and TRBJ2-1, is DVKVTQSSRYLVKRTGEKVFLECVQDMDHENMFWYRQDPGLGLRLIYFSYDVKMKEKGDIPEGYSVSREKKERFSLILESASTNQTSMYLCASRTSGDNEQFFGPGTRLTVL.

The chain joins TRBV5-6 to TRBJ2-7; TRBD1 is a possible D gene (8 bases). Trimming shortened V by 3 bases and J by 3 bases, and 19 bases separated the two germline ends. This CDR3 is 16 amino acids long. Germline CDR1 and CDR2: SGHDT and YYEEEE. In DNA form, the CDR3 reads TGTGCCAGCAGCTCCACAGGGGGGGGATTTTACTACGAGCAGTACTTC. It translates to CASSSTGGGFYYEQYF.

CDR3 loop: CASSLNRVHGYTF. CDR3 coding DNA: TGTGCCAGCAGCCTAAACAGGGTACATGGCTACACCTTC. This sequence joins TRBV11-3 and TRBJ1-2, with D possibly being TRBD1 (6 bases). The CDR3 is made up of 13 amino acids. Germline V CDR1 and CDR2: SGHNT, YENEEA. The ends were cut back, 5 bases at V and 6 bases at J, with 13 bases in the middle.

The rearrangement links TRBV28 to TRBJ1-2; D unclear. Germline V CDR1 and CDR2: MDHEN, SYDVKM. Trimming pared 10 bases from V and 4 bases from J, leaving 13 bases between. The CDR3 has 12 amino acids. CDR3 in amino acids: CATVGGRYGYTF. CDR3 bases: TGTGCCACCGTAGGTGGGCGCTATGGCTACACCTTC.

The chain combines TRBV28 with TRBJ2-7; D possibly corresponds to TRBD2 (5 bases). This CDR3 contains 12 residues. V was shortened by 6 bases and J by 7 bases, with 13 bases between the two germline ends. Germline V gives CDR1 MDHEN, CDR2 SYDVKM. This chain's CDR3 is CASRSGGGEQYF. The CDR3 DNA is TGTGCCAGCAGGAGCGGAGGTGGGGAGCAGTACTTC.

This clone was seen just once. V gene TRBV7-2 combines with J gene TRBJ1-2; D not certain. Germline loops: CDR1 SGHTA, CDR2 FQGNSA. The CDR3 runs to 13 residues. V gave up 1 base and J gave up 4 bases, with 7 bases separating them. CDR3 residues: CASSLGGSYGYTF. CDR3 DNA sequence: TGTGCCAGCAGCTTAGGAGGCAGCTATGGCTACACCTTC. The complete variable domain, with remaining parts taken from reference TRBV7-2 and TRBJ1-2, reads GAGVSQSPSNKVTEKGKDVELRCDPISGHTALYWYRQSLGQGLEFLIYFQGNSAPDKSGLPSDRFSAERTGGSVSTLTIQRTQQEDSAVYLCASSLGGSYGYTFGSGTRLTVV.

Here the CDR3 reads CAITAGQGLDEQFF. CDR3 sequence (DNA): TGTGCCATCACCGCCGGACAGGGGTTGGATGAGCAGTTCTTC. The chain has TRBV10-3 and TRBJ2-1; 9 nucleotides align to TRBD1. With 7 bases clipped from V and 8 bases from J, the junction kept 9 bases outside the gene matches. CDR3 length: 14 residues. Per the germline V gene, CDR1 is ENHRY and CDR2 is SYGVKD.

The rearrangement uses TRBV6-5 and TRBJ2-5; tentatively, D is TRBD2 (5 bases). Germline CDR1 MNHEY, CDR2 SVGAGI. V shed 3 bases and J shed 5 bases, with 10 bases lying between them. This CDR3 comprises 13 residues. In nucleotides, the CDR3 is TGTGCCAGCAGTTATAGAGCGGATGAGACCCAGTACTTC. Its protein product is CASSYRADETQYF.

The chain employs TRBV3-1 (or the pseudogene TRBV3-2) and TRBJ1-5; tentative D call: TRBD1 (6 bases). This CDR3 spans 14 amino acids. V was clipped by 4 bases and J by 3 bases, with 10 bases between them. The V gene's germline CDR1 is LGHDT and CDR2 YNNKEL (reference sequence). In nucleotides, the CDR3 is TGTGCCAGCAGCCTTCAGGGGCCCAATCAGCCCCAGCATTTT. It encodes CASSLQGPNQPQHF.

The chain has TRBV29-1 and TRBJ2-5, with no clear D. V was pared by 4 bases and J by 2 bases, with 5 bases between. Per germline, CDR1 SQVTM and CDR2 ANQGSEA. CDR3 length: 11 residues. The CDR3 loop reads CSVVEQETQYF. For the CDR3, the DNA is TGCAGCGTTGTGGAGCAAGAGACCCAGTACTTC.

The V call is TRBV2, the J call TRBJ2-7; D is unresolved. The CDR3 has 14 residues. Germline CDR1 is SNHLY and CDR2 is FYNNEI. Trimming cost V 5 bases and J 1 base, with 12 bases left between them. The CDR3 sequence: CASSLSTVSYEQYF. CDR3 bases: TGTGCCAGCAGTTTATCAACAGTTTCCTACGAGCAGTACTTC.

The chain joins TRBV5-4 to TRBJ2-7; no clear D. This CDR3 has 13 amino acids. Germline V gene lookup returns CDR1 SGHNT and CDR2 YYREEE (reference sequence). V was shortened by 1 base and J by 3 bases, with 8 bases between the two germline ends. The CDR3 DNA sequence: TGTGCCAGCAGCTTGTACCTAGGCTACGAGCAGTACTTC. It codes for CASSLYLGYEQYF. Based on the CDR3 plus reference TRBV5-4 and TRBJ2-7, the full variable domain is ETGVTQSPTHLIKTRGQQVTLRCSSQSGHNTVSWYQQALGQGPQFIFQYYREEENGRGNFPPRFSGLQFPNYSSELNVNALELDDSALYLCASSLYLGYEQYFGPGTRLTVT.

The chain joins TRBV4-2 to TRBJ2-3; TRBD2 matches at 8 bases. V lost 0 bases and J lost 4; bases outside the gene matches: 15. The CDR3 length is 19 residues. Germline V gene sequence: CDR1 LGHNA, CDR2 YNFKEQ. In nucleotides, the CDR3 is TGTGCCAGCAGCCAAGAGGCCGGGAGGGCCGCGGTAGTCGCAGATACGCAGTATTTT. Translated: CASSQEAGRAAVVADTQYF.

V gene TRBV9 combines with J gene TRBJ2-1, with D maybe TRBD1 (6 bases). The CDR3 has 14 residues. V was clipped by 0 bases and J by 9 bases, with 13 bases between them. Germline CDR1 and CDR2: SGDLS and YYNGEE. CDR3 sequence: CASSVGVQGGEQFF. The DNA for the CDR3 is TGTGCCAGCAGCGTAGGAGTACAGGGCGGTGAGCAGTTCTTC. The full variable domain, rest sourced from reference TRBV9 and TRBJ2-1, is DSGVTQTPKHLITATGQRVTLRCSPRSGDLSVYWYQQSLDQGLQFLIQYYNGEERAKGNILERFSAQQFPDLHSELNLSSLELGDSALYFCASSVGVQGGEQFFGPGTRLTVL.

The V gene is TRBV6-5, the J gene TRBJ2-7; D remains unclear. The CDR3 runs 12 residues. Deletions cut 6 bases from V and 2 bases from J, with 8 bases between. Germline loops: CDR1 MNHEY, CDR2 SVGAGI. The CDR3 protein is CASRRSTYEQYF. DNA for the CDR3: TGTGCCAGCAGGAGATCTACCTACGAGCAGTACTTC.

The chain recombines TRBV29-1 with TRBJ2-1; maybe TRBD2 (6 bases). The CDR3 covers 12 residues. Trimming stripped 6 bases from V and 10 bases from J, with 16 bases between. The germline CDR1 and CDR2 sequences are SQVTM and ANQGSEA. The CDR3 protein is CSVGTGRVEQFF. In nucleotides, the CDR3 is TGCAGCGTCGGGACTGGGCGCGTCGAGCAGTTCTTC.

This clone was counted only a few times. The V and J genes are TRBV24-1 and TRBJ1-5; 9 positions agree with TRBD1. The V gene end was trimmed by 4 bases and the J gene end by 6 bases; junction bases not matched to a gene: 6. The CDR3 spans 15 residues. Germline V gives CDR1 KGHDR, CDR2 SFDVKD. CDR3 sequence: CATSESGTGLQPQHF. The CDR3 DNA sequence: TGTGCCACCAGTGAGTCCGGGACAGGGCTTCAGCCCCAGCATTTT.